The next 26 T cell receptor beta chains were all read from a single sample in a study of shared clonotypes between healthy human individuals. Using immunoSEQ multiplex PCR, the repertoire was profiled, and TCRdb retains in-frame clones only, with some absent. The table shows 2.3 million or so clones, with 85% to 95% occurring only once. Specimen: naive CD4+ T cells from PBMCs. The subset was: CD45RA+ positively selected. The receptors stem from a man younger than 35 in good health. Some clones in this sample may be carry-over from other donors' samples.

V and J are TRBV5-1 and TRBJ2-3, with 11 bases lining up with TRBD2. The V segment lost 0 bases and the J segment 5 bases; nucleotides outside the gene matches: 11. This CDR3 comprises 18 residues. Germline-derived CDR1 and CDR2 are SGHRS and YFSETQ. The CDR3 loop is CASSLGFSGRASGDTQYF. The CDR3 coding sequence is TGCGCCAGCAGCTTGGGATTTAGCGGGAGGGCTTCGGGAGATACGCAGTATTTT. Full variable domain (remainder filled in from reference TRBV5-1 and TRBJ2-3): KAGVTQTPRYLIKTRGQQVTLSCSPISGHRSVSWYQQTPGQGLQFLFEYFSETQRNKGNFPGRFSGRQFSNSRSEMNVSTLELGDSALYLCASSLGFSGRASGDTQYFGPGTRLTVL.

The chain has TRBV11-1 and TRBJ2-7; maybe TRBD2 (7 bases). The CDR3 extends over 14 amino acids. Germline V CDR1 and CDR2: SGHAT, FQDESV (reference sequence). Deletions cut 2 bases from V and 5 bases from J, with 13 bases between. CDR3 sequence: CASSLRGARDEQYF. DNA for the CDR3: TGTGCCAGCAGCTTACGGGGGGCGCGAGACGAGCAGTACTTC. Combining the CDR3 with reference TRBV11-1 and TRBJ2-7 gives the whole variable domain EAEVAQSPRYKITEKSQAVAFWCDPISGHATLYWYRQILGQGPELLVQFQDESVVDDSQLPKDRFSAERLKGVDSTLKIQPAELGDSAMYLCASSLRGARDEQYFGPGTRLTVT.

This chain uses TRBV30 with TRBJ2-2, with 13 bases lining up with TRBD2. Germline V gene sequence: CDR1 GTSNPN, CDR2 SVGIG (reference sequence). This CDR3 comprises 17 residues. J was trimmed by 0 bases and V by 3 bases; bases with no gene match: 4. The CDR3, as DNA: TGTGCCTGGAGGGGGACTAGCGGGATTGCGAACACCGGGGAGCTGTTTTTT. Translated, it gives CAWRGTSGIANTGELFF. Drawing the rest from reference TRBV30 and TRBJ2-2, the complete variable domain is SQTIHQWPATLVQPVGSPLSLECTVEGTSNPNLYWYRQAAGRGLQLLFYSVGIGQISSEVPQNLSASRPQDRQFILSSKKLLLSDSGFYLCAWRGTSGIANTGELFFGEGSRLTVL.

The chain recombines TRBV5-1 with TRBJ1-1; D possibly corresponds to TRBD1 (6 bases). V was cut by 4 bases and J by 7 bases, with 20 bases left in between. The V gene's germline CDR1 is SGHRS and CDR2 YFSETQ. The CDR3 contains 15 residues. The CDR3: CASSPEGGRANEAFF. Here the CDR3 DNA reads TGCGCCAGCAGCCCGGAGGGGGGCAGGGCGAATGAAGCTTTCTTT.

The chain carries TRBV10-2 and TRBJ1-1; D remains ambiguous. Trimming removed 4 bases at V and 2 bases at J, with 2 bases between. CDR3 length: 11 residues. From germline, CDR1 is WSHSY and CDR2 SAAADI. The CDR3 sequence: CASSANTEAFF. In DNA form, the CDR3 reads TGCGCCAGCAGTGCAAACACTGAAGCTTTCTTT.

The chain has TRBV4-1 and TRBJ2-5; D possibly uses TRBD1 or TRBD2 (5 bases each). With 4 bases removed from V and 2 bases from J, the gap between germline ends came to 11 bases. Germline CDR1 reads MGHRA; CDR2 reads YSYEKL. The CDR3 covers 14 residues. The CDR3 spells CASSLNWGQETQYF. DNA of the CDR3: TGCGCCAGCAGCCTAAATTGGGGGCAAGAGACCCAGTACTTC.

Comments on this clone: A read error may be the cause here, since a much bigger clone is one base away. Other DNA sequences from this sample encode an identical CDR3 as well. This chain uses TRBV11-3 with TRBJ2-1; tentatively, D is TRBD1 (6 bases). Per the germline V gene, CDR1 is SGHNT and CDR2 is YENEEA. This CDR3 comprises 12 residues. The germline V and J ends were trimmed by 5 bases and 5 bases, with 7 bases remaining between them. The CDR3 DNA follows: TGTGCCAGCAGCCGGACAGACAATGAGCAGTTCTTC. Protein: CASSRTDNEQFF.

In DNA form, the CDR3 reads TGTGCCAGCAGCCTAGGGGACCGGGCCTCCCTCGTGCAGTACTTC. It translates to CASSLGDRASLVQYF. The chain employs TRBV7-9 and TRBJ2-7, with D perhaps TRBD1 or TRBD2 (5 bases each). CDR3 length: 15 amino acids. From germline, CDR1 is SEHNR and CDR2 FQNEAQ (reference sequence). V dropped 5 bases and J dropped 9 bases, with 23 bases sitting between them.

This clone was counted once. V gene TRBV7-3 combines with J gene TRBJ2-7; tentatively, D is TRBD2 (6 bases). V was shortened by 1 base and J by 5 bases, with 9 bases between the two germline ends. The CDR3 consists of 13 residues. The germline gives CDR1 SGHTA, CDR2 FQGTGA. DNA of the CDR3: TGTGCCAGCAGCTTAAGGGAGCGGGACGAGCAGTACTTC. Its translation is CASSLRERDEQYF.

In nucleotides, the CDR3 is TGTGCCAGCAGCCGTGGGGGGATGGTATACAATGAGCAGTTCTTC. Residues: CASSRGGMVYNEQFF. This chain uses TRBV11-3 with TRBJ2-1; TRBD2 might be the D (6 bases). The CDR3 runs 15 residues. The V gene's germline CDR1 is SGHNT and CDR2 YENEEA. V lost 5 bases, J lost 4 bases, and 15 bases lay in between. The variable domain in full, completed from reference TRBV11-3 and TRBJ2-1, reads EAGVVQSPRYKIIEKKQPVAFWCNPISGHNTLYWYLQNLGQGPELLIRYENEEAVDDSQLPKDRFSAERLKGVDSTLKIQPAELGDSAVYLCASSRGGMVYNEQFFGPGTRLTVL.

The V call is TRBV28, the J call TRBJ1-2; D might be TRBD1 (6 bases). CDR1 and CDR2 (germline): MDHEN, SYDVKM. V was clipped by 6 bases and J by 7 bases, with 21 bases between them. The CDR3 is 15 residues long. The chain's CDR3 is CASRLPGHRKGGYTF. The CDR3 nucleotides read TGTGCCAGCAGATTGCCGGGACACCGAAAAGGTGGCTACACCTTC.

Remarks on this clone: This sample also contains other DNA sequences that code for the same CDR3. The CDR3 nucleotides read TGTGCCAGCAGCGTAGAGGCGGACTCCTACGAGCAGTACTTC. Its translation: CASSVEADSYEQYF. The chain employs TRBV9 and TRBJ2-7; D is unclear. CDR1 is SGDLS and CDR2 is YYNGEE in the germline V gene. This CDR3 is built from 14 residues. V shed 0 bases and J shed 0 bases, with 7 bases lying between them.

The gene calls are TRBV15 and TRBJ2-7, with 9 bases fitting TRBD1. Per the germline V gene, CDR1 is LNHNV and CDR2 is YYDKDF (reference sequence). The CDR3 consists of 15 residues. V was pared by 0 bases and J by 6 bases, with 6 bases of the junction left unmatched. Written as DNA, the CDR3 is TGTGCCACCAGCAGAGAACCGGGACAGGGTGCCGAGCAGTACTTC. Its protein product is CATSREPGQGAEQYF.

In this sample, this clone turned up a few times. The chain is built from TRBV28 and TRBJ1-5; D unresolved. Germline V gives CDR1 MDHEN, CDR2 SYDVKM. V was trimmed by 3 bases and J by 7 bases, leaving 7 bases between them. This CDR3 has 12 residues. The CDR3 sequence: CASSFLKQPQHF. The CDR3 nucleotides are TGTGCCAGCAGTTTTTTGAAGCAGCCCCAGCATTTT.

The J gene is TRBJ1-1, the V gene TRBV18; 8 nucleotides align to TRBD1. Germline V gene lookup returns CDR1 KGHSH and CDR2 LQKENI. CDR3 length: 13 residues. V lost 2 bases, J lost 11 bases, and 7 bases stayed unmatched. CDR3 residues: CASSPLSQGEAFF. CDR3 nucleotides: TGTGCCAGCTCACCATTATCACAGGGGGAGGCTTTCTTT. The full variable domain, in which reference TRBV18 and TRBJ1-1 provide the parts outside the CDR3, is NAGVMQNPRHLVRRRGQEARLRCSPMKGHSHVYWYRQLPEEGLKFMVYLQKENIIDESGMPKERFSAEFPKEGPSILRIQQVVRGDSAAYFCASSPLSQGEAFFGQGTRLTVV.

The J gene is TRBJ2-1, the V gene TRBV5-1, with D tentatively TRBD1 (5 bases). CDR1 is SGHRS and CDR2 is YFSETQ in the germline V gene. The CDR3 is 13 amino acids. Trimming removed 4 bases at V and 6 bases at J, with 11 bases between. CDR3 sequence reads: CASSQDTTNEQFF. CDR3 coding DNA: TGCGCCAGCAGCCAGGACACCACCAATGAGCAGTTCTTC.

The chain carries TRBV5-4 and TRBJ1-2, with 7 bases identical to TRBD1. Per the germline V gene, CDR1 is SGHNT and CDR2 is YYREEE (reference sequence). Losses at the gene ends were 5 bases for V and 5 bases for J; bases not matched to a gene: 9. The CDR3 has 14 amino acids. The CDR3 coding sequence is TGTGCCAGCAGTACCGGGACAGAGTTTTATGGCTACACCTTC. Protein: CASSTGTEFYGYTF.

A single count supports this clone. The gene calls are TRBV6-4 and TRBJ2-7; 10 bases map to TRBD2. V shed 7 bases, J shed 2 bases, and the junction held 8 bases outside the gene matches. The germline V gene encodes CDR1 MRHNA and CDR2 SNTAGT. The CDR3 is 15 amino acids. As DNA, the CDR3 is TGTGCCAGCACCGCTAGGACTAGCGGCACCTACGAGCAGTACTTC. It encodes CASTARTSGTYEQYF.

The chain is built from TRBV2 and TRBJ2-3, with TRBD1 matching 7 bases. Germline trimming cut 4 bases from V and 8 bases from J; bases unmatched to any gene: 6. Germline CDR1 and CDR2: SNHLY and FYNNEI. This CDR3 has 13 residues. CDR3 amino acids: CASSVTGEGTQYF. Here the CDR3 DNA reads TGTGCCAGCAGTGTTACAGGGGAAGGTACGCAGTATTTT. Using reference TRBV2 and TRBJ2-3 for the parts outside the CDR3, the full variable domain is EPEVTQTPSHQVTQMGQEVILRCVPISNHLYFYWYRQILGQKVEFLVSFYNNEISEKSEIFDDQFSVERPDGSNFTLKIRSTKLEDSAMYFCASSVTGEGTQYFGPGTRLTVL.

As regards this clone: Other DNA sequences in this sample translate to the same CDR3. The chain employs TRBV4-1 and TRBJ1-3; D call uncertain. Per the germline V gene, CDR1 is MGHRA and CDR2 is YSYEKL. This CDR3 is built from 15 residues. Trimming took off 0 bases at V and 2 bases at J, with 8 bases between the two ends. Here the CDR3 DNA reads TGCGCCAGCAGCCAAGATCCCGGGACTGGAAACACCATATATTTT. This gives the protein CASSQDPGTGNTIYF.

V is TRBV25-1 and J is TRBJ1-1; TRBD1 matches 7 bases. Germline trimming cut 5 bases from V and 8 bases from J; bases unmatched to any gene: 11. This CDR3 contains 14 residues. Germline lookup yields CDR1 MGHDK and CDR2 SYGVNS. Here the CDR3 DNA reads TGTGCCAGCAGTAATACAGGGGCCTCTAGCGAAGCTTTCTTT. It codes for CASSNTGASSEAFF.

This clone was counted between two and nine times. This chain links TRBV19 with TRBJ1-5, with D possibly being TRBD1 (6 bases). Germline loops: CDR1 LNHDA, CDR2 SQIVND (reference sequence). The CDR3 is 14 amino acids. The V end was cut by 7 bases, the J end by 1 base, with 11 bases between. The CDR3: CASTPGGSNQPQHF. As DNA, the CDR3 is TGTGCCAGTACCCCCGGGGGCAGCAATCAGCCCCAGCATTTT.

The chain combines TRBV6-5 with TRBJ1-1; D possibly corresponds to TRBD1 (6 bases). The CDR3 totals 15 residues. Looked up from germline, CDR1 is MNHEY and CDR2 is SVGAGI. V was clipped by 6 bases and J by 4 bases, with 18 bases between them. The CDR3 here is CASSAWGGSGTEAFF. DNA of the CDR3: TGTGCCAGCAGCGCATGGGGGGGCTCGGGCACTGAAGCTTTCTTT.

As regards this clone: In the same sample, other DNA sequences code for this CDR3. The chain links TRBV5-4 to TRBJ1-1; D is possibly TRBD1 (5 bases). Germline values: CDR1 SGHNT, CDR2 YYREEE (reference sequence). Trimming took off 4 bases at V and 5 bases at J, with 12 bases between the two ends. The CDR3 is made up of 13 amino acids. The CDR3 DNA reads TGTGCCAGCAGCCCGGCGGGGGGTACTGAAGCTTTCTTT. Its translation: CASSPAGGTEAFF. Using reference TRBV5-4 and TRBJ1-1 for the parts outside the CDR3, the full variable domain is ETGVTQSPTHLIKTRGQQVTLRCSSQSGHNTVSWYQQALGQGPQFIFQYYREEENGRGNFPPRFSGLQFPNYSSELNVNALELDDSALYLCASSPAGGTEAFFGQGTRLTVV.

The CDR3 sequence is CASGNSGANVLTF. CDR3 coding DNA: TGTGCCAGCGGGAACTCTGGGGCCAACGTCCTGACTTTC. The chain uses TRBV6-6 and TRBJ2-6; unclear D gene. This CDR3 region has 13 residues. The ends were cut back, 8 bases at V and 0 bases at J, with 5 bases in the middle. Germline CDR1 reads MNHNY; CDR2 reads SVGAGI (reference sequence).

This sequence joins TRBV21-1 and TRBJ2-7; the table's D call of TRBD2 was not tested on the DNA. TRBV21-1 is termed a pseudogene. The CDR3 is 15 amino acids. The CDR3 nucleotides are TGTGCCAGCAGCAAATACTGGCGGAGCTCCTACGAGCAGTACTTC. Protein: CASSKYWRSSYEQYF.